This TCR beta chain was profiled in a study of cytomegalovirus exposure and HLA in healthy donors. PCR primers comprised 60 Vbeta and 13 Jbeta primers. Here immunoSEQ multiplex PCR was the method, and the copy in TCRdb shows in-frame clones only, minus some. The sample lists 220,000 or so clones, roughly 80% occurring once. The germline V gene encodes CDR1 LNHDA and CDR2 SQIVND (reference sequence). The CDR3 covers 15 residues. Losses at the gene ends were 5 bases for V and 4 bases for J; bases not matched to a gene: 7. This sequence was found in a woman aged 35 to 49 in good health and CMV-seronegative. V gene TRBV19 combines with J gene TRBJ1-4, with 7 bases fitting TRBD1. The sequencing sample was made of PBMCs. CDR3 protein: CASSSDGTVNEKLFF. The CDR3 DNA follows: TGTGCCAGTAGTTCAGACGGGACAGTTAATGAAAAACTGTTTTTT. Supplemented by reference TRBV19 and TRBJ1-4, the full variable domain reads DGGITQSPKYLFRKEGQNVTLSCEQNLNHDAMYWYRQDPGQGLRLIYYSQIVNDFQKGDIAEGYSVSREKKESFPLTVTSAQKNPTAFYLCASSSDGTVNEKLFFGSGTQLSVL.